This T cell receptor (beta chain) was observed in a study of blood T cell repertoires in COVID-19 (dated by TCRdb to about 2020). General notes on the study: Collaborator samples came from the United States, Italy and Spain and covered acute and convalescent phases of COVID-19. The prospective study material was composed of cDNA or gDNA derived from T cells, B-cell-depleted T cells, or PBMCs. The repertoires were released in a freely available public database intended as a resource for research on the immune response to SARS-CoV-2. Nearly every sample came with metadata listing a de-identified subject ID, COVID-19 status, age in years and sex. The samples were drawn from the first 160 participants of the ongoing ImmuneRACE study and from 1,200 or so subjects provided by 6 global collaborators. Deeply sampled blood TCRbeta repertoires from subjects exposed to, actively infected with, or recovered from COVID-19 were included in the dataset. HLA class I and class II types, where available, came from metadata supplied by the sample provider rather than from assay-based typing.

As regards this clone: The clone's antigen remains unknown. Per-nucleotide qualities are absent, and no much larger clonotype sits a single base away.

TCRbeta CDR3 regions were amplified from genomic DNA using the immunoSEQ Assay, a bias-controlled multiplex PCR. As for the authors' bioinformatics: The number of nucleated cells in each sample was estimated by amplification of reference gene primers within the assay. To quantify the absolute abundance of each unique TCRbeta CDR3 rearrangement, sequence reads were collapsed and filtered. Productive Simpson clonality was computed per sample as the square root of Simpson's diversity index over productive rearrangements. The source is immuneACCESS, and TCRdb retained only in-frame sequences with V and J called. Part of the clones is not carried over; for the studies checked, unresolved V genes explain less than half of this, and the remainder is unexplained. V and J calls and clone size follow that table, whereas D and trimming were derived from the DNA. The sample profile shows 250,000 or so clones; approximately 84% of them were found once. Of the sample, roughly 3.1% falls within the top ten clones.

The CDR3 starts with the cysteine, ends with the phenylalanine, and has 12 residues. Of the read, only the CDR3 DNA is kept; its 36 bases are in frame from base 1. V gives up 5 bases and J gives up 7 bases, and the segment between their germline ends measures 8 bases. General study outcomes and caveats: How much clinical and demographic metadata was included differed by source and by participant, and the metadata was provided uncurated.

Participants in the prospective study were enrolled through a virtual design, were aged roughly 18 to 100 years, and lived in approximately 25 United States geographic areas. To assign participants to cohorts, the prospective study relied on clinical history that participants themselves reported in a screening survey and a study questionnaire. Recovered participants in ImmuneRACE Cohort 3 were defined as having two consecutive negative NP/OP PCR tests, clearance from a healthcare professional, or resolution of symptoms. In the prospective study, whole blood, serum and a nasopharyngeal or oropharyngeal swab were collected from each participant by mobile phlebotomists. Over a roughly 2-month period, participants in the prospective study had the option of providing additional blood draws and questionnaires. Before DNA extraction, prospective study blood samples were shipped either frozen or at room temperature.

This TCR was recovered from a man over 45 who had recovered from COVID-19. The chain uses TRBV12-3 or TRBV12-4 and TRBJ2-2, with an unclear D gene assignment. The specimen was PBMCs or T cells enriched from blood (not recorded which). CDR3 region: CASSRSYGELFF. The DNA reads as follows: TGTGCCAGCAGTCGGAGTTACGGGGAGCTGTTTTTT.